The TCR beta chain described here comes from a study of blood T cell repertoires in COVID-19. The V gene lost 1 base and the J gene lost 1 base, with 13 bases spanning the gap. This CDR3 spans 16 amino acids. The V gene's germline CDR1 is MDHEN and CDR2 SYDVKM. The table came from immunoSEQ multiplex PCR; TCRdb's copy has only in-frame clones and leaves some out. The repertoire consists of 220,000 or so clones, with about 86% occurring once and the leading ten covering more than 2.5%. The TCR sequence derives from a woman aged 25 to 45 who had recovered from COVID-19. The chain is built from TRBV28 and TRBJ1-2, with D maybe TRBD1 (6 bases). The sequencing sample was made of peripheral blood. This CDR3 is CASSLSVTGFNYGYTF. The CDR3 DNA is TGTGCCAGCAGTTTATCAGTGACAGGCTTTAACTATGGCTACACCTTC.